This TCR beta chain was documented in a study of cytomegalovirus exposure and HLA in healthy donors. General study points: According to the study, roughly 160 TCR beta chains were cytomegalovirus-associated.

Remarks on this clone: The antigen remains undetermined.

The CDR3 length is 14 residues. The V and J ends lost 5 bases and 4 bases respectively, with 14 bases between them. Germline CDR1 is SGHAT and CDR2 is FQNNGV. Profiling relied on immunoSEQ multiplex PCR, and the TCRdb table lists in-frame clones only, not all of them. The table lists 75,000 to 90,000 clones, over 85% of them singletons. Sequences were obtained from PBMCs. This clonotype was obtained from a woman younger than 30 in good health and CMV-seronegative. V and J are TRBV11-2 and TRBJ1-2; weak D call: TRBD1 (6 bases). DNA of the CDR3: TGTGCCAGCAGCCCCATTACAGGGCCCTATGGCTACACCTTC. Residues: CASSPITGPYGYTF. Full variable domain (missing parts from reference TRBV11-2 and TRBJ1-2): EAGVAQSPRYKIIEKRQSVAFWCNPISGHATLYWYQQILGQGPKLLIQFQNNGVVDDSQLPKDRFSAERLKGVDSTLKIQPAKLEDSAVYLCASSPITGPYGYTFGSGTRLTVV.